This is a list of T cell receptor beta chains from one sample in a study of CD8 T cells in Susac syndrome. TCRdb re-analysed the immunoSEQ multiplex PCR reads in MiXCR, keeping a single row per CDR3 protein. This table has roughly 400,000 distinct CDR3 sequences, more than 80% appearing once. Sequencing was done on a sample of CD8+ T cells from PBMCs. These receptors were taken from a human donor with multiple sclerosis. Each CDR3 is given with its conserved first and last residue. A D gene is named only where the DNA matches it firmly. Only some rows state a clone size, as once, few, many or a class for expanded clones.

j_call d_call clone_size v_call cdr3_nt cdr3_aa
TRBJ2-1 TRBD2 . TRBV28 TGTGCCAGCACCCCTAGCGGGAGCAATGAGCAGTTCTTC CASTPSGSNEQFF
TRBJ1-1 . . TRBV19 TGTGCCAGTAGTATGGCAGGGCTGAACACTGAAGCTTTCTTT CASSMAGLNTEAFF
TRBJ1-1 . . TRBV4-1 TGCGCCAGCAGCCAAGGGATCGTCACTGAAGCTTTCTTT CASSQGIVTEAFF
TRBJ2-7 TRBD1 . TRBV27 TGTGCCAGCAGTTTTGTGACAGGGGTTCCCTACGAGCAGTACTTC CASSFVTGVPYEQYF
TRBJ2-7 . . TRBV29-1 TGCAGCGTTGTGACGGCGACAGCCTACGAGCAGTACTTC CSVVTATAYEQYF
TRBJ1-4 . . TRBV6-5 TGTGCCAGCGCGGGGGGGCCGGGTGAAAAACTGTTTTTT CASAGGPGEKLFF
TRBJ2-1 TRBD2 . TRBV27 TGTGCCAGCAGGAGGACCGGGACTAGTTACAATGAGCAGTTCTTC CASRRTGTSYNEQFF
TRBJ1-1 TRBD1 . TRBV30 TGTGCCTGGAGTCGGGACAGTACTAACACTGAAGCTTTCTTT CAWSRDSTNTEAFF
TRBJ1-5 TRBD1 . TRBV19 TGTGCCAGTAGTTCAACAGGGGCTTCAAGCAATCAGCCCCAGCATTTT CASSSTGASSNQPQHF
TRBJ2-3 . . TRBV5-6 TGTGCCAGCAGCCGCGACAGGGAGGGAACGGGTACGCAGTATTTT CASSRDREGTGTQYF
TRBJ2-1 . . TRBV12-3/TRBV12-4 TGTGCCAGCAGTTTATCGGGGGGCCCGGGTGTGGAGCAGTTCTTC CASSLSGGPGVEQFF
TRBJ1-2 . . TRBV7-2 TGTGCCAGCAGCTTAGCTTTGGCACCTGACGGCTACACCTTC CASSLALAPDGYTF
TRBJ2-7 . . TRBV25-1 TGTGCCAGCAGTGACTGGCAGAAAGGAGACGAGCAGTACTTC CASSDWQKGDEQYF
TRBJ2-5 . . TRBV5-1 TGCGCCAGCAGCTTACAAGGATTTCAAGAGACCCAGTACTTC CASSLQGFQETQYF
TRBJ2-4 . once TRBV15 TGTGCCACCAGCAGACCTTCTTGGGTCCCACGAGCCAAAAACATTCAGTACTTC CATSRPSWVPRAKNIQYF
TRBJ2-2 . . TRBV25-1 TGTGCCAGCCAAATCACCGGGGAGCTGTTTTTT CASQITGELFF
TRBJ2-5 . . TRBV7-9 TGTGCCAGCAGCCCCGGGGGTCGGGATCAAGAGACCCAGTACTTC CASSPGGRDQETQYF
TRBJ1-2 . . TRBV20-1 TGCAGTGCTGTGCAACCCAACTATGGCTACACCTTC CSAVQPNYGYTF
TRBJ2-3 TRBD1 . TRBV7-4 TGTGCCAGCAGCTTCGAGACAGGGGTTGTGGATACGCAGTATTTT CASSFETGVVDTQYF
TRBJ2-1 TRBD1 . TRBV7-9 TGTGCCAGCAGACCAAGGACAGGGAGTGAGCAGTTCTTC CASRPRTGSEQFF
TRBJ2-1 TRBD2 . TRBV28 TGTGCCAGCAGTTTAGCTAGCGGGAGGCCCAGCTCCTACAATGAGCAGTTCTTC CASSLASGRPSSYNEQFF
TRBJ2-1 . . TRBV27 TGTGCCAGCAGACTAGGACCTTACAATGAGCAGTTCTTC CASRLGPYNEQFF
TRBJ2-7 . . TRBV27 TGTGCCAGCAGTTTACAGGGTATCGGCTACGAGCAGTACTTC CASSLQGIGYEQYF
TRBJ2-7 . . TRBV14 TGTGCCAGCAGCCTCGGGAACCACGAGCAGTACTTC CASSLGNHEQYF
TRBJ1-5 . . TRBV4-1 TGCGCCAGCAGCCAAGGGGTCTCCAGTCAGCCCCAGCATTTT CASSQGVSSQPQHF
TRBJ1-1 . once TRBV10-3 TGTGCCATCAGTGAGTCGAGGCAGGCGAACACTGAAGCTTTCTTT CAISESRQANTEAFF
TRBJ2-5 . . TRBV4-1 TGCGCCAGCAGCCAAGTGTTGACAAACCAAGAGACCCAGTACTTC CASSQVLTNQETQYF
TRBJ2-7 TRBD1 . TRBV6-1 TGTGCCAGCAGCCTCGGGGCCGACAGGGCCGCCTACGAGCAGTACTTC CASSLGADRAAYEQYF
TRBJ2-1 . . TRBV7-9 TGTGCCAGCAGCTTAGGTACCTGGAATGAGCAGTTCTTC CASSLGTWNEQFF
TRBJ2-3 TRBD1 few TRBV6-5 TGTGCCAGCAGTTACTTACAGGGGGGCCACACAGATACGCAGTATTTT CASSYLQGGHTDTQYF
TRBJ2-7 TRBD2 . TRBV5-6 TGTGCCAGCAGCCCCCTCCCGACTAGCGGGGGCCTTTCCTACGAGCAGTACTTC CASSPLPTSGGLSYEQYF
TRBJ1-2 . once TRBV5-6 TGTGCCAGCAGCCCTTCTGTCGCGGAAGGCTACACCTTC CASSPSVAEGYTF
TRBJ2-7 TRBD1 . TRBV4-1 TGCGCCAGCAGCCAAGATGCGGACAGGGGGTACTACGAGCAGTACTTC CASSQDADRGYYEQYF
TRBJ1-4 . . TRBV6-5 TGTGCCAGCAGTTACTCCCGCGGGGGCGCTACTAATGAAAAACTGTTTTTT CASSYSRGGATNEKLFF
TRBJ2-5 TRBD1 . TRBV5-1 TGCGCCAGCAGCTTCAGGGGGGAGACCCAGTACTTC CASSFRGETQYF
TRBJ2-3 . . TRBV6-2/TRBV6-3 TGTGCCAGCAGTCCTTCGCCGTTGAGGAGTAGCACAGATACGCAGTATTTT CASSPSPLRSSTDTQYF
TRBJ1-6 . . TRBV28 TGTGCCAGCAGCTCACAGGGCAGGACTACTTCACCCCTCCACTTT CASSSQGRTTSPLHF
TRBJ1-5 . . TRBV7-9 TGTGCCAGCAGCACAGGTGGGGTTATCCAGCATTTT CASSTGGVIQHF
TRBJ2-5 . . TRBV15 TGTGCCACCAGCAGACTCGACACACTACCCGGGGAGACCCAGTACTTC CATSRLDTLPGETQYF
TRBJ2-2 TRBD1 . TRBV6-5 TGTGCCAGCAGTTACCCAGGGGGCAGGAACACCGGGGAGCTGTTTTTT CASSYPGGRNTGELFF
TRBJ2-7 . . TRBV2 TGTGCCAGCAGGCATCCGTCCTACGAGCAGTACTTC CASRHPSYEQYF
TRBJ1-2 . . TRBV27 TGTGCCAGCAGTCCCGGGACTCACTATGGCTACACCTTC CASSPGTHYGYTF
TRBJ1-1 . . TRBV7-6 TGTGCCAGCAGCGCGACAGGTTCGAACACTGAAGCTTTCTTT CASSATGSNTEAFF
TRBJ2-1 TRBD2 . TRBV9 TGTGCCAGCAGCGTACCCAATACTAGCGGGTTAGATGGTGAGCAGTTCTTC CASSVPNTSGLDGEQFF
TRBJ1-1 . . TRBV25-1 TGTGCCAGCAGTGAATTTTTTCAGGAGAGCACTGAAGCTTTCTTT CASSEFFQESTEAFF
TRBJ2-7 . . TRBV3-1 TGTGCCAGCAGCCAAGATTTGCCAGGGACCTCCTACGAGCAGTACTTC CASSQDLPGTSYEQYF
TRBJ2-7 . . TRBV28 TGTGCCACCCTAAGGGAGGGGGAATACGAGCAGTACTTC CATLREGEYEQYF
TRBJ1-1 TRBD1 . TRBV19 TGTGCCAGTATCGCTGAACAGGGGGCGGCGAACACTGAAGCTTTCTTT CASIAEQGAANTEAFF
TRBJ2-6 TRBD1 . TRBV5-6 TGTGCCAGCAGCTTGGTGGACAGGGGCCTCTGGGGGGCCAACGTCCTGACTTTC CASSLVDRGLWGANVLTF
TRBJ1-3 . . TRBV11-2 TGTGCCAGCAGCTTCGGATGGAGCTCTGGAAACACCATATATTTT CASSFGWSSGNTIYF
TRBJ1-5 TRBD1 . TRBV19 TGTGCCAGTAGCCGGTTAGGACAGGGGGCCAATCAGCCCCAGCATTTT CASSRLGQGANQPQHF
TRBJ2-1 . once TRBV28 TGTGCCAGCAGTTTACTGGGTGAATACAATGAGCAGTTCTTC CASSLLGEYNEQFF
TRBJ2-7 . . TRBV27 TGTGCCAGCAGTCCCCACCTACAGGGTGTGTTTAGCGAGCAGTACTTC CASSPHLQGVFSEQYF
TRBJ1-1 . . TRBV29-1 TGCAGCGTTGATGGGGCAGGGGAAATTGAAGCTTTCTTT CSVDGAGEIEAFF
TRBJ2-3 . few TRBV12-3/TRBV12-4 TGTGCCAGCAGTATAGTAAAACGCACAGATACGCAGTATTTT CASSIVKRTDTQYF